These 4 T cell receptor beta chains were sequenced from one sample in a study of T cell changes during pregnancy in multiple sclerosis. Using immunoSEQ multiplex PCR, the repertoire was profiled, and TCRdb retains in-frame clones only, with some absent. Of some 120,000 clones detected, about 93% appear once; the ten largest clones hold approximately 6.3%. Source: peripheral blood, taken before pregnancy. The receptors were gathered from a female donor with multiple sclerosis, enrolled in a pregnancy study.

The rearrangement uses TRBV7-9 and TRBJ1-2; TRBD1 agrees at 7 bases. Trimming removed 1 base from V and 3 bases from J; junction bases left unmatched: 2. The CDR3 consists of 14 residues. Germline CDR1 SEHNR, CDR2 FQNEAQ (reference sequence). This chain's CDR3 is CASSLGTGDYGYTF. CDR3 in DNA: TGTGCCAGCAGCTTAGGGACAGGTGACTATGGCTACACCTTC.

The rearrangement links TRBV9 to TRBJ1-1; D ambiguous. The ends were cut back, 0 bases at V and 0 bases at J, with 9 bases in the middle. This CDR3 is 15 amino acids long. Germline V CDR1 and CDR2: SGDLS, YYNGEE. CDR3 DNA sequence: TGTGCCAGCAGCGTAGTTCACAGCTTGAACACTGAAGCTTTCTTT. This encodes CASSVVHSLNTEAFF.

The V and J genes are TRBV2 and TRBJ2-3; D perhaps matches TRBD1 (5 bases). Germline loops: CDR1 SNHLY, CDR2 FYNNEI. V was cut by 1 base and J by 4 bases, with 21 bases left in between. This CDR3 is 18 amino acids long. The CDR3 reads CASSEDLFIQVTSDTQYF. The CDR3 DNA is TGTGCCAGCAGTGAAGATCTCTTCATACAGGTAACGTCAGATACGCAGTATTTT.

The chain carries TRBV30 and TRBJ1-2, with 8 bases fitting TRBD1. CDR3 length equals 16 residues. Germline-derived CDR1 and CDR2 are GTSNPN and SVGIG (reference sequence). The junction had 8 bases not matched to a gene; V was cut back by 2 bases and J by 0 bases. For the CDR3, the DNA is TGTGCCTGGAGTTCCGGGACAGGACCCCCTAACTATGGCTACACCTTC. Translation gives CAWSSGTGPPNYGYTF.